This is a list of T cell receptor beta chains from one sample in a study of metastatic and nonmetastatic thyroid tumors. With MiXCR, TCRdb called clones anew from the PCR reads. The data hold 25,000 or so clones, with approximately 24% observed a single time. The sample consisted of blood. All receptors come from a female donor with papillary thyroid cancer or a benign thyroid nodule (not recorded which). Some clones in this sample may be carry-over from other donors' samples. Each CDR3 is given with its conserved first and last residue. D genes are given only for firm matches. For some rows the clone size is stated as once, few or many, or as a class when expanded; others skip it.

TRBD2	medium-sized	TRBV6-6	TRBJ2-7	15	CASSYPLAGEVEQYF	TGTGCCAGCAGTTACCCTTTGGCGGGAGAGGTCGAGCAGTACTTC
NA	many	TRBV30	TRBJ2-1	14	CAWSWDVNYNEQFF	TGTGCCTGGAGTTGGGACGTTAACTACAATGAGCAGTTCTTC
TRBD1	medium-sized	TRBV6-1	TRBJ1-6	16	CASSVTGTGGSSPLHF	TGTGCCAGCAGTGTAACCGGGACAGGGGGTAGTTCACCCCTCCACTTT
NA	few	TRBV29-1	TRBJ1-6	13	CSVRTTLDSHLHF	TGCAGCGTACGGACAACCCTTGATTCACACCTCCACTTT
TRBD2	many	TRBV15	TRBJ2-1	16	CATSRVREGPYNEQFF	TGTGCCACCAGCAGAGTTCGGGAGGGCCCATACAATGAGCAGTTCTTC
TRBD2	once	TRBV11-1	TRBJ2-1	15	CASSRRLAGYNEQFF	TGTGCCAGCAGCCGACGCTTAGCGGGATACAATGAGCAGTTCTTC
TRBD1	few	TRBV6-1	TRBJ1-2	14	CASSLPQGDYGYTF	TGTGCCAGCAGCCTACCACAGGGGGACTATGGCTACACCTTC
NA	NA	TRBV6-1	TRBJ2-7	14	CASRSGVLAYEQYF	TGTGCCAGCAGGTCCGGGGTCCTCGCCTACGAGCAGTACTTC
NA	NA	TRBV11-3	TRBJ1-1	13	CASSLARGTEAFF	TGTGCCAGCAGCTTAGCCCGAGGGACTGAAGCTTTCTTT
TRBD2	once	TRBV18	TRBJ2-7	12	CASSPGGSEQYF	TGTGCCAGCTCACCGGGGGGGAGCGAGCAGTACTTC
NA	NA	TRBV15	TRBJ1-1	18	CATSRGGGGGLGYTESFF	TGTGCCACCAGCAGAGGAGGAGGTGGCGGGCTTGGGTACACTGAATCTTTCTTT
NA	many	TRBV2	TRBJ2-6	17	CASSVQGAASGANVLTF	TGTGCCAGCAGTGTGCAGGGAGCTGCGTCTGGGGCCAACGTCCTGACTTTC
NA	medium-sized	TRBV6-5	TRBJ2-7	16	CASSYYKSAGSFEQYF	TGTGCCAGCAGTTACTATAAATCGGCAGGGTCTTTTGAGCAGTACTTC
NA	medium-sized	TRBV2	TRBJ2-1	12	CASSGQAYEQFF	TGTGCCAGCAGTGGACAGGCCTATGAGCAGTTCTTC
NA	few	TRBV2	TRBJ1-5	15	CASRAAPGPNQPQHF	TGCGCCAGCAGAGCCGCTCCGGGACCTAATCAGCCCCAGCATTTT
TRBD1	medium-sized	TRBV19	TRBJ1-2	15	CASRPPGTGGYGYTF	TGTGCCAGTAGGCCACCCGGGACAGGAGGGTATGGCTACACCTTC
NA	few	TRBV27	TRBJ2-1	13	CTSKVAGTREQFF	TGTACCAGCAAGGTTGCCGGCACCCGCGAGCAGTTCTTC
TRBD2	many	TRBV20-1	TRBJ2-1	14	CSARERTSGREQFF	TGCAGTGCTAGAGAACGGACTAGCGGGAGGGAGCAGTTCTTC
TRBD1	few	TRBV27	TRBJ1-1	15	CASSPQGQGGTEAFF	TGTGCCAGCAGTCCACAGGGACAGGGGGGCACTGAAGCTTTCTTT
NA	NA	TRBV27	TRBJ1-2	12	CASSLNGSGYTF	TGTGCCAGCAGTTTAAATGGGTCTGGCTACACCTTC
NA	NA	TRBV7-7	TRBJ2-7	15	CASSQRTGDVYEQYF	TGTGCTAGCAGCCAGAGGACGGGTGACGTCTACGAGCAGTACTTC
NA	few	TRBV28	TRBJ1-2	13	CASSLRGGYGYTF	TGTGCCAGCAGTCTCAGGGGTGGCTATGGCTACACCTTC
NA	many	TRBV4-1	TRBJ2-5	12	CASSQIGETQYF	TGCGCCAGCAGCCAAATAGGGGAGACCCAGTACTTC